What follows is one T cell receptor beta chain and its context. Its matching antigen is unknown. The same CDR3 is also encoded by other DNA sequences in this sample. V lost 0 bases, J lost 7 bases, and 10 bases lay in between. The CDR3 sequence is 13 residues long. The V gene's germline CDR1 is SGDLS and CDR2 YYNGEE. This entry comes from a study of shared clonotypes between healthy human individuals. Study details: CD8 memory received one plate per donor, CD8 naive two, CD4 memory three and CD4 naive three. Regarding the study as a whole: Sequencing depth was expected to influence donor clonotype sharing. Non-shared clonotypes displayed generation probabilities falling below those of clonotypes present in all four donors.

Repertoires were generated with immunoSEQ multiplex PCR, while TCRdb's copy carries only in-frame clones and drops some. The sample records more than 2,000,000 clones, 90% to 95% being singletons. This sequence originates from a man between 18 and 29 years old in good health. Some clones in this sample may be carry-over from other donors' samples. The source material was naive CD4+ T cells from PBMCs. Subset noted: CD45RA+ positively selected. The chain employs TRBV9 and TRBJ1-2; D unclear. This CDR3 reads CASSVGAAGGYTF. The CDR3 DNA reads as TGTGCCAGCAGCGTAGGTGCAGCCGGTGGCTACACCTTC.